Shown below are 8 T cell receptor beta chains from a single sample sequenced in a study of CD8+CD57+ T cells in acquired aplastic anemia. CDR3 and TCR beta VDJ profiling relied on a genomic DNA template. TCRdb redid the calling of the reads with MiXCR, one entry per CDR3 protein. Here the sample spans around 200,000 distinct CDR3 sequences, almost 50% being singletons. Before being chosen for sequencing, patients had shown CD8+CD57+ cell expansion by flow cytometry. Sequenced input: sorted CD4+, CD8+, or CD8+CD57+ T cells (not recorded which) from PBMCs. Source of these receptors: a human donor with aplastic anemia.

Comment on this clonotype: Possible read error: a much larger clone is one base away. Because the CDR3 is missing its conserved closing phenylalanine or tryptophan, this is likely a read error. The chain combines TRBV11-2 with TRBJ2-7, with 10 bases that match TRBD1. Looked up from germline, CDR1 is SGHAT and CDR2 is FQNNGV. This CDR3 is built from 16 residues. V was pared by 0 bases and J by 5 bases, with 7 bases of the junction left unmatched. CDR3 nucleotides: TGTGCCAGCAGCTTAGAGGGCCGGGACAGGGGTCACGAGCAGTACCTC. Translated, it gives CASSLEGRDRGHEQYL.

This clonotype has more than one count but fewer than ten. The chain combines TRBV7-2 with TRBJ2-5; 8 nucleotides match TRBD1. The germline V gene encodes CDR1 SGHTA and CDR2 FQGNSA. This CDR3 comprises 14 residues. J was trimmed by 4 bases and V by 4 bases; bases with no gene match: 5. CDR3 coding DNA: TGTGCCAGCAGCTCCGGACAGGGTCCAGAGACCCAGTACTTC. Its protein product is CASSSGQGPETQYF.

The chain couples TRBV2 to TRBJ1-5, with D maybe TRBD1 (5 bases). V was cut by 2 bases and J by 5 bases, with 10 bases left in between. Germline CDR1 reads SNHLY; CDR2 reads FYNNEI. This CDR3 has 14 amino acids. The CDR3 sequence: CASSEQGADQPQHF. Written as DNA, the CDR3 is TGTGCCAGCAGTGAACAAGGGGCTGATCAGCCCCAGCATTTT. Complete variable domain (other parts from reference TRBV2 and TRBJ1-5): EPEVTQTPSHQVTQMGQEVILRCVPISNHLYFYWYRQILGQKVEFLVSFYNNEISEKSEIFDDQFSVERPDGSNFTLKIRSTKLEDSAMYFCASSEQGADQPQHFGDGTRLSIL.

Concerning this clonotype itself: One end of the junction is discordant with germline, which a read error may explain. This chain links TRBV15 with TRBJ2-7; D unclear. Germline CDR1 and CDR2: LNHNV and YYDKDF (reference sequence). This CDR3 has 13 amino acids. The CDR3 reads CTTSRDTLYEQYF. The CDR3 nucleotides read TGTACCACCAGCAGAGATACCCTCTACGAGCAGTACTTC. The variable domain in full, completed from reference TRBV15 and TRBJ2-7, reads DAMVIQNPRYQVTQFGKPVTLSCSQTLNHNVMYWYQQKSSQAPKLLFHYYDKDFNNEADTPDNFQSRRPNTSFCFLDIRSPGLGDTAMYLCTTSRDTLYEQYFGPGTRLTVT.

The CDR3 DNA reads as TGTGCCAGTTACCAGGCCGGGGGAGGCACGCAGTATTTT. It codes for CASYQAGGGTQYF. This chain joins TRBV27 and TRBJ2-3; TRBD2 might be the D (6 bases). V was shortened by 9 bases and J by 9 bases, with 19 bases between the two germline ends. Germline loops: CDR1 MNHEY, CDR2 SMNVEV (reference sequence). The CDR3 is 13 amino acids.

This clonotype has more than one count but fewer than ten. V and J are TRBV5-1 and TRBJ1-3, with D perhaps matching TRBD1 (5 bases). CDR1 is SGHRS, CDR2 YFSETQ, per germline. V lost 2 bases to trimming and J lost 0 bases, with 18 bases between them. The CDR3 is made up of 18 amino acids. This chain's CDR3 is CASSFISPTGDSGNTIYF. CDR3 in DNA: TGCGCCAGCAGCTTTATTAGTCCCACAGGAGACTCTGGAAACACCATATATTTT.

The sample holds many counts of this clonotype. J is TRBJ1-4 and V is TRBV10-1, with TRBD1 identical over 7 bases. V gave up 6 bases and J gave up 7 bases; unmatched junction bases: 8. Germline values: CDR1 WNHNN, CDR2 SYGVQD (reference sequence). CDR3 length: 14 residues. The DNA for the CDR3 is TGCGCCAGCAGCGACACACAGGGGACTGAAAAACTGTTTTTT. Translating gives CASSDTQGTEKLFF.

Of note for this clonotype: This may be a read error: a much more frequent sequence differs by one nucleotide. This rearrangement joins TRBV10-3 to TRBJ1-4, with 8 bases aligning to TRBD1. Losses at the gene ends were 6 bases for V and 8 bases for J; bases not matched to a gene: 5. The CDR3 sequence is 13 residues long. CDR1 ENHRY and CDR2 SYGVKD come from the germline V gene. CDR3 residues: CAIRGQEREKLFF. CDR3 DNA: TGTGCCATCAGGGGACAGGAGAGGGAAAAACTGTTTTTT.